What follows are 27 T cell receptor beta chains derived from one specimen sequenced in a study of OX40 agonist ivuxolimab in advanced cancers. The table came from immunoSEQ multiplex PCR; TCRdb's copy has only in-frame clones and leaves some out. The sample shows about 16,000 clones, 65% to 90% of them seen only once. Sequences were derived from CD4+ or CD8+ T cells sorted from blood, sampled in a trial of the OX40 agonist ivuxolimab. These receptors originate from an adult with an advanced solid tumor such as melanoma, head and neck, liver or kidney cancer.

The chain is built from TRBV28 and TRBJ1-4; TRBD1 matches 7 bases. Unmatched junction bases numbered 13, after V lost 6 bases and J lost 6 bases. Germline V CDR1 and CDR2: MDHEN, SYDVKM. The CDR3 runs to 16 residues. CDR3 nucleotides: TGTGCCAGCAGCCCCCCTCGAGGGACAGCTCATGAAAAACTGTTTTTT. Translating gives CASSPPRGTAHEKLFF.

The genes are TRBV30 and TRBJ2-5; D remains ambiguous. Germline values: CDR1 GTSNPN, CDR2 SVGIG (reference sequence). The CDR3 consists of 11 residues. V was cut by 1 base and J by 8 bases, with 8 bases left in between. CDR3 amino acids: CAWSAPLTQYF. The CDR3 DNA sequence: TGTGCCTGGAGTGCCCCCCTAACCCAGTACTTC.

The chain carries TRBV18 and TRBJ1-1; maybe TRBD1 (6 bases). This CDR3 has 17 residues. In germline, CDR1 is KGHSH, CDR2 LQKENI. The ends were cut back, 2 bases at V and 0 bases at J, with 16 bases in the middle. Written as DNA, the CDR3 is TGTGCCAGCTCACCAAGGGACACGGGAGGAATGAACACTGAAGCTTTCTTT. It encodes CASSPRDTGGMNTEAFF.

The chain has TRBV5-1 and TRBJ2-7, with D perhaps being TRBD1 or TRBD2 (5 bases each). The CDR3 sequence is 13 residues long. V lost 4 bases and J lost 6, with 14 bases in between. Germline assignment: CDR1 SGHRS and CDR2 YFSETQ. The CDR3 spells CASSRTRGGEQYF. The CDR3 DNA reads TGCGCCAGCAGCAGGACTCGGGGCGGCGAGCAGTACTTC.

The chain carries TRBV5-1 and TRBJ2-5; 9 bases line up with TRBD2. The J call may be mistaken, given a closer DNA end match to TRBJ2-7. The CDR3 consists of 15 residues. Germline loops: CDR1 SGHRS, CDR2 YFSETQ. The CDR3 region has the DNA TGCGCCAGCAGCTTACCCGGGACTAGCAGTTACGAGCAGTACTTC. It specifies CASSLPGTSSYEQYF.

The chain recombines TRBV6-6 with TRBJ1-6; 7 bases align to TRBD1. V was pared by 8 bases and J by 15 bases, with 10 bases of the junction left unmatched. CDR3 length: 12 residues. Per germline, CDR1 MNHNY and CDR2 SVGAGI (reference sequence). The CDR3 sequence is CASFSVGGLLHF. As DNA, the CDR3 is TGTGCCAGCTTCTCGGTAGGGGGCCTCCTCCACTTT.

This chain connects TRBV9 to TRBJ2-2, with D maybe TRBD2 (6 bases). Germline values: CDR1 SGDLS, CDR2 YYNGEE. The CDR3 extends over 15 amino acids. Trimming removed 0 bases from V and 5 bases from J, with 11 bases in between. The CDR3 is CASSVATSNTGELFF. As DNA, the CDR3 is TGTGCCAGCAGCGTAGCTACTAGCAATACCGGGGAGCTGTTTTTT.

With respect to this clone: The same CDR3 is also encoded by other DNA sequences in this sample. The V gene is TRBV7-6, the J gene TRBJ2-7; 7 nucleotides agree with TRBD1. J lost 0 bases, V lost 5 bases, and 4 bases had no gene match. The CDR3 extends over 14 amino acids. The V gene's germline CDR1 is SGHVS and CDR2 FNYEAQ. In DNA form, the CDR3 reads TGTGCCAGCAGCCCCAGGGGGAGCTCCTACGAGCAGTACTTC. Translating it yields CASSPRGSSYEQYF. Full variable domain (missing parts from reference TRBV7-6 and TRBJ2-7): GAGVSQSPRYKVTKRGQDVALRCDPISGHVSLYWYRQALGQGPEFLTYFNYEAQQDKSGLPNDRFSAERPEGSISTLTIQRTEQRDSAMYRCASSPRGSSYEQYFGPGTRLTVT.

V and J are TRBV7-2 and TRBJ2-1, with 7 bases fitting TRBD1. Per germline, CDR1 SGHTA and CDR2 FQGNSA. This CDR3 contains 17 residues. V shed 5 bases, J shed 4 bases, and the junction held 14 bases outside the gene matches. CDR3 protein: CASSLAADRIGYNEQFF. DNA of the CDR3: TGTGCCAGCAGCCTCGCAGCGGACAGGATAGGGTACAATGAGCAGTTCTTC.

The chain recombines TRBV6-5 with TRBJ1-2; no firm D call. Germline lookup yields CDR1 MNHEY and CDR2 SVGAGI. This CDR3 has 15 residues. The V gene lost 2 bases and the J gene lost 8 bases, with 18 bases spanning the gap. In nucleotides, the CDR3 is TGTGCCAGCAGTTACCTCAAATCGGGTTTGCGGGGCTACACCTTC. Protein: CASSYLKSGLRGYTF.

The V and J genes are TRBV27 and TRBJ2-7, with 10 bases matching TRBD2. V shed 4 bases, J shed 6 bases, and the junction held 9 bases outside the gene matches. The CDR3 runs to 15 residues. Germline assignment: CDR1 MNHEY and CDR2 SMNVEV (reference sequence). The CDR3 loop is CASSSPGTSVSEQYF. The CDR3 DNA sequence: TGTGCCAGCAGTTCGCCCGGGACTAGCGTCAGCGAGCAGTACTTC.

The gene calls are TRBV29-1 and TRBJ2-5, with D unresolved. CDR1 SQVTM and CDR2 ANQGSEA come from the germline V gene. The CDR3 covers 14 residues. V shed 4 bases and J shed 2 bases, with 14 bases lying between them. Written as DNA, the CDR3 is TGCAGCGTTGGACCTACGGGCTCACAAGAGACCCAGTACTTC. Protein: CSVGPTGSQETQYF.

V is TRBV6-4 and J is TRBJ2-7; D is possibly TRBD1 or TRBD2 (6 bases each). The V and J ends lost 7 bases and 4 bases respectively, with 17 bases between them. Germline CDR1 reads MRHNA; CDR2 reads SNTAGT. CDR3 length: 14 residues. The DNA of the CDR3 is TGTGCCAGCATGCGGAGGGGGGACCCTTACGAGCAGTACTTC. Translating gives CASMRRGDPYEQYF.

The genes are TRBV18 and TRBJ1-1, with D maybe TRBD1 (6 bases). The V end lost 10 bases, the J end lost 0 bases, and 12 bases lay between the germline ends. The CDR3 contains 13 residues. Germline V gene lookup returns CDR1 KGHSH and CDR2 LQKENI. The CDR3 reads CATRGQMNTEAFF. In nucleotides, the CDR3 is TGTGCCACCCGAGGACAGATGAACACTGAAGCTTTCTTT.

The J gene is TRBJ2-7, the V gene TRBV27; 8 nucleotides line up with TRBD2. Per the germline V gene, CDR1 is MNHEY and CDR2 is SMNVEV (reference sequence). The V gene end was trimmed by 6 bases and the J gene end by 7 bases; junction bases not matched to a gene: 17. This CDR3 has 16 residues. CDR3 coding DNA: TGTGCCAGCAGCCCCGACGGACTAGCTCTAACCGGGGAGCAGTACTTC. This translates into CASSPDGLALTGEQYF.

The chain recombines TRBV14 with TRBJ2-5; a weak D match, TRBD1 (5 bases). The CDR3 runs to 13 residues. Trimming stripped 5 bases from V and 1 base from J, with 8 bases between. CDR1 SGHDN and CDR2 FVKESK come from the germline V gene. In DNA, the CDR3 is TGTGCCAGCAGCGGACAACTCCAAGAGACCCAGTACTTC. Residues: CASSGQLQETQYF.

The chain carries TRBV29-1 and TRBJ2-2; D may correspond to TRBD1 or TRBD2 (5 bases each). The CDR3 totals 14 residues. With 4 bases removed from V and 3 bases from J, the gap between germline ends came to 12 bases. CDR1 is SQVTM, CDR2 ANQGSEA, per germline. The CDR3: CSVGQGGYTGELFF. Here the CDR3 DNA reads TGCAGCGTTGGTCAGGGCGGGTACACCGGGGAGCTGTTTTTT.

The rearrangement links TRBV9 to TRBJ2-5; 7 bases agree with TRBD1. J lost 4 bases, V lost 6 bases, and 6 bases had no gene match. This CDR3 has 13 amino acids. Germline V CDR1 and CDR2: SGDLS, YYNGEE. The CDR3 coding sequence is TGTGCCAGCAACCACAGGGGTCGAGAGACCCAGTACTTC. Its translation: CASNHRGRETQYF.

The chain joins TRBV6-5 to TRBJ2-4; D is undetermined. The V end lost 5 bases, the J end lost 0 bases, and 5 bases lay between the germline ends. The CDR3 loop spans 13 amino acids. The germline V gene encodes CDR1 MNHEY and CDR2 SVGAGI. As DNA, the CDR3 is TGTGCCAGCAGTGGGGTAGCCAAAAACATTCAGTACTTC. Amino acid sequence: CASSGVAKNIQYF.

This rearrangement joins TRBV29-1 to TRBJ1-3; no firm D call. The CDR3 runs 16 residues. Trimming cost V 0 bases and J 0 bases, with 12 bases left between them. Germline CDR1 reads SQVTM; CDR2 reads ANQGSEA. CDR3 coding DNA: TGCAGCGTTGAAGATCGCCAAGGGAACTCTGGAAACACCATATATTTT. Its protein is CSVEDRQGNSGNTIYF.

This rearrangement joins TRBV27 to TRBJ2-7; a weak D match, TRBD1 (6 bases). Germline CDR1 is MNHEY and CDR2 is SMNVEV (reference sequence). V was trimmed by 3 bases and J by 0 bases, leaving 12 bases between them. The CDR3 loop spans 15 amino acids. CDR3 region: CASSFRTEGSYEQYF. The CDR3 nucleotides read TGTGCCAGCAGTTTTAGGACAGAGGGCTCCTACGAGCAGTACTTC.

This sequence joins TRBV7-3 and TRBJ2-2; a possible D gene is TRBD1 (6 bases). The germline V and J ends were trimmed by 5 bases and 2 bases, with 18 bases remaining between them. Germline CDR1 is SGHTA and CDR2 is FQGTGA. The CDR3 contains 17 residues. The CDR3 loop reads CASSKRSGTQNTGELFF. The CDR3 bases are TGTGCCAGCAGCAAAAGATCCGGGACACAAAACACCGGGGAGCTGTTTTTT.

This clone was detected only a few times. The chain couples TRBV2 to TRBJ2-7; D is possibly TRBD1 (6 bases). The CDR3 has 14 amino acids. Looked up from germline, CDR1 is SNHLY and CDR2 is FYNNEI. Trimming removed 6 bases at V and 1 base at J, with 13 bases between. The CDR3 is CASSRDISSYEQYF. The CDR3 nucleotides read TGTGCCAGCAGCCGGGACATATCATCCTACGAGCAGTACTTC.

The chain has TRBV10-3 and TRBJ1-2; no clear D. The germline V gene has CDR1 ENHRY and CDR2 SYGVKD. The CDR3 is 12 residues long. V was trimmed by 4 bases and J by 4 bases, leaving 7 bases between them. CDR3 amino acids: CAISASGYGYTF. DNA of the CDR3: TGTGCCATCAGTGCATCAGGCTATGGCTACACCTTC.

This chain joins TRBV29-1 and TRBJ1-4, with TRBD1 identical over 9 bases. With 7 bases clipped from V and 7 bases from J, the junction kept 7 bases outside the gene matches. Germline assignment: CDR1 SQVTM and CDR2 ANQGSEA. The CDR3 runs to 13 residues. The CDR3 bases are TGCAGCGCTCAACAGGGGGCGGCTGAAAAACTGTTTTTT. The encoded protein is CSAQQGAAEKLFF.

The chain uses TRBV19 and TRBJ2-7; TRBD2 might be the D (6 bases). Germline V gene sequence: CDR1 LNHDA, CDR2 SQIVND (reference sequence). Between the trimmed V and J ends, which lost 2 bases and 3 bases, there was a span of 11 bases. This CDR3 contains 14 residues. CDR3 coding DNA: TGTGCCAGTAGTATAACGGCGGGAAACTACGAGCAGTACTTC. Its translation: CASSITAGNYEQYF.

The chain has TRBV27 and TRBJ2-1; D is unclear. The CDR3 runs 12 residues. Germline-derived CDR1 and CDR2 are MNHEY and SMNVEV (reference sequence). V was pared by 4 bases and J by 5 bases, with 6 bases between. The CDR3 here is CASSSIDNEQFF. The CDR3 bases are TGTGCCAGCAGTTCAATTGACAATGAGCAGTTCTTC.